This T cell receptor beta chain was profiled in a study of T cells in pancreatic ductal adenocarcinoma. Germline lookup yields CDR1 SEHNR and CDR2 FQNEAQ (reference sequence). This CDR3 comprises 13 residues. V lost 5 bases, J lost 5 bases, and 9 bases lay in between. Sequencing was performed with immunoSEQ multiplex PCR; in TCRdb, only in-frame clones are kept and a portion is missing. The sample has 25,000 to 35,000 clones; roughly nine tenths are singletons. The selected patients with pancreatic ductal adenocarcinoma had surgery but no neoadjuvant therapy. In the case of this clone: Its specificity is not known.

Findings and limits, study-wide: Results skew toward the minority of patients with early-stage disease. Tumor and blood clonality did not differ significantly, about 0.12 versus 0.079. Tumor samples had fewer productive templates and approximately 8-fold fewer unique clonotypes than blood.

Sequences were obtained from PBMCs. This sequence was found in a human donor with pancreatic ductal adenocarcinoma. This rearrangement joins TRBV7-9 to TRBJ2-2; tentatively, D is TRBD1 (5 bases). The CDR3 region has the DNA TGTGCCAGCAGCCCGACAGTGACCGGGGAGCTGTTTTTT. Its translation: CASSPTVTGELFF.